This T cell receptor beta chain was retrieved from a study of T-cell reconstitution after alpha-beta-depleted transplantation in children. The CDR3 has 18 residues. The V gene end was trimmed by 5 bases and the J gene end by 0 bases; junction bases not matched to a gene: 8. CDR1 is MNHEY, CDR2 SMNVEV, per germline (reference sequence). Molecular barcoding with unique molecular identifiers was used for the TCRbeta library. One entry per CDR3 protein, called by TCRdb with MiXCR from the PCR reads. The profile shows 700,000 to 950,000 distinct CDR3 sequences, roughly 16% of them singletons. Sequencing used PBMCs, mostly from graft donor cells, obtained 360 days after TCRalphabeta/CD19-depleted stem cell transplant. The TCR was taken from a male patient younger than 18 who had a stem cell transplant for acute lymphoblastic leukemia, so the T cells may come from the graft donor. The genes are TRBV27 and TRBJ2-7; TRBD2 agrees at 15 bases. CDR3 residues: CASSLGLAGGPHSYEQYF. In DNA, the CDR3 is TGTGCCAGCAGTCTGGGACTAGCGGGAGGTCCCCACTCCTACGAGCAGTACTTC.